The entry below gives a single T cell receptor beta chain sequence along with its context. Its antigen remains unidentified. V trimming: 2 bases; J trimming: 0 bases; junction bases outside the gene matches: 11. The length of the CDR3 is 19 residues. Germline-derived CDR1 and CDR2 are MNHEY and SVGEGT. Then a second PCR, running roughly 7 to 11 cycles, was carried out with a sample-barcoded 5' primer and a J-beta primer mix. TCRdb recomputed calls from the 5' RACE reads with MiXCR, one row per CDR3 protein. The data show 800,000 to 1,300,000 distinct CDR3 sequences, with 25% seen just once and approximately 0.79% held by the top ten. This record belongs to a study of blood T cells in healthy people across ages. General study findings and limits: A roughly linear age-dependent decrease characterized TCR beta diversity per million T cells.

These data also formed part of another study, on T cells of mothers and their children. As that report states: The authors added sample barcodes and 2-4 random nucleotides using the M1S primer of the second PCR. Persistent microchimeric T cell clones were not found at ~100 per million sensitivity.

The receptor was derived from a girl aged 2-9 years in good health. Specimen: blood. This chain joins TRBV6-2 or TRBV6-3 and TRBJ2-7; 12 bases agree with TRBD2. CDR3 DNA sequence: TGTGCCAGCAGTTACCCAACCGGACTAGCGGGGCCACTCTCCTACGAGCAGTACTTC. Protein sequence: CASSYPTGLAGPLSYEQYF.